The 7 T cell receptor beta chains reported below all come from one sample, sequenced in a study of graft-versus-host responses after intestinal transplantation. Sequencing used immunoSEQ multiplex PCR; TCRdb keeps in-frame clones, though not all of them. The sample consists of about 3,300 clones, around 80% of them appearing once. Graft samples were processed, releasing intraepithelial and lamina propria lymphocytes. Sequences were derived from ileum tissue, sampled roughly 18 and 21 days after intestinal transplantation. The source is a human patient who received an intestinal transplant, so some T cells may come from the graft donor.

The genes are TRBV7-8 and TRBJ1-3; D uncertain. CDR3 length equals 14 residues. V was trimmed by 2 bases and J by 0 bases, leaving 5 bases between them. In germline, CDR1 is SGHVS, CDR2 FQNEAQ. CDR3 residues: CASSLTGSGNTIYF. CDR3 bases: TGTGCCAGCAGCTTAACGGGCTCTGGAAACACCATATATTTT. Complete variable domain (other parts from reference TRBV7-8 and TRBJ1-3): GAGVSQSPRYKVAKRGQDVALRCDPISGHVSLFWYQQALGQGPEFLTYFQNEAQLDKSGLPSDRFFAERPEGSVSTLKIQRTQQEDSAVYLCASSLTGSGNTIYFGEGSWLTVV.

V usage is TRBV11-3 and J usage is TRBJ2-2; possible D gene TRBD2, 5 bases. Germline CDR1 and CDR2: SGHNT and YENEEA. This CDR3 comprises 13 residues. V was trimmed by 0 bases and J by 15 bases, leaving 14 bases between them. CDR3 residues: CASSLEASGKMFF. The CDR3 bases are TGTGCCAGCAGCTTAGAAGCATCGGGGAAGATGTTTTTT. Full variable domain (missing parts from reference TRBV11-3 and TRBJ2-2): EAGVVQSPRYKIIEKKQPVAFWCNPISGHNTLYWYLQNLGQGPELLIRYENEEAVDDSQLPKDRFSAERLKGVDSTLKIQPAELGDSAVYLCASSLEASGKMFFGEGSRLTVL.

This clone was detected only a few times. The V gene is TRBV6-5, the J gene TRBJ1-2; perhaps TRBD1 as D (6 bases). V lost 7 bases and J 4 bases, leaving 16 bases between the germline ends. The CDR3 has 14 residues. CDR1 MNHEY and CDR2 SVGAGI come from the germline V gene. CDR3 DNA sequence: TGTGCCAGCAATCCTCCAGGGGAACTCTATGGCTACACCTTC. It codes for CASNPPGELYGYTF.

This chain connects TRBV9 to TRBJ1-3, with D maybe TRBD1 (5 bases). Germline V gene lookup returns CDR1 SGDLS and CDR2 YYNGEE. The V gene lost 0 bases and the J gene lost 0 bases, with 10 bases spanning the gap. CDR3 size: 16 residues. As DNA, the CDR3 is TGTGCCAGCAGCGTAGAGGGGCAGAGCTCTGGAAACACCATATATTTT. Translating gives CASSVEGQSSGNTIYF. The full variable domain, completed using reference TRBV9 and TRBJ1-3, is DSGVTQTPKHLITATGQRVTLRCSPRSGDLSVYWYQQSLDQGLQFLIQYYNGEERAKGNILERFSAQQFPDLHSELNLSSLELGDSALYFCASSVEGQSSGNTIYFGEGSWLTVV.

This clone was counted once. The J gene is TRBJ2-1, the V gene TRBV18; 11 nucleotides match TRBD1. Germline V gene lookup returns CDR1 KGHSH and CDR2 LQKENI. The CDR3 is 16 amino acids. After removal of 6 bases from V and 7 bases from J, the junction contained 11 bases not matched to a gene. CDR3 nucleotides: TGTGCCAGCTCCAAATTCCGGGACAGGGGGTGGAATGAGCAGTTCTTC. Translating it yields CASSKFRDRGWNEQFF.

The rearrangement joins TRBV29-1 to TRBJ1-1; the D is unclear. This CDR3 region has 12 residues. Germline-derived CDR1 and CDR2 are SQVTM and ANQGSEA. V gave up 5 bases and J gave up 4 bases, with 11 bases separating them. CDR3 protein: CSVREWVTEAFF. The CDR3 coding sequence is TGCAGCGTTCGAGAGTGGGTCACTGAAGCTTTCTTT.

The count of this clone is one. In nucleotides, the CDR3 is TGTGCCAGCAGAAGACCGGGACAGGGGAGCTATGGCTACACCTTC. The encoded protein is CASRRPGQGSYGYTF. J is TRBJ1-2 and V is TRBV7-2, with 10 bases identical to TRBD1. The J segment lost 4 bases and the V segment lost 6 bases, leaving 8 bases of the junction unmatched. CDR1 is SGHTA and CDR2 is FQGNSA in the germline V gene. There are 15 residues in the CDR3.